This T cell receptor (beta chain) comes out of a study of monozygotic twins with inflammatory bowel disease. Study-level results: The data did not back a single strong IBD-associated clonotype or signal.

On this clonotype: What it binds is not known.

A total RNA quantity of roughly 3,300 ng went into each TCR library. TCRdb re-called the 5' RACE reads; one entry per CDR3 protein, DNA not given. There are about 160,000 distinct CDR3 sequences in the sample, with over 2.5% held by the top ten. The source of this sequence is a human donor with ulcerative colitis or Crohn's disease, or a healthy co-twin of an affected twin (not recorded which). What was sequenced was blood.

This CDR3 is CASSPGSTLGHEQYF. The chain recombines TRBV5-1 with TRBJ2-7; the TRBD1 assignment by TCRdb is unverifiable without DNA. From germline, CDR1 is SGHRS and CDR2 YFSETQ. This CDR3 spans 15 amino acids.